One sample yielded the 12 T cell receptor beta chains listed below, sequenced in a study of identical twins. TCRdb recomputed calls from the 5' RACE reads with MiXCR, one row per CDR3 protein. The data contain 600,000 to 700,000 distinct CDR3 sequences, about 20% of them singletons. These data were also filed under a second study, of T cells expressing NK-cell markers.

Sequencing input: PBMCs. Source of these receptors: a woman between 18 and 30 years old in good health.

This clonotype has only a few counts. The chain carries TRBV18 and TRBJ1-6; no clear D. The CDR3 is 15 amino acids. Germline CDR1 and CDR2: KGHSH and LQKENI. Trimming cost V 2 bases and J 10 bases, with 15 bases left between them. The CDR3 loop reads CASSPGISAGSPLHF. DNA of the CDR3: TGTGCCAGCTCACCAGGGATCAGCGCGGGGTCACCCCTCCACTTT.

The rearrangement joins TRBV5-6 to TRBJ1-4, with 9 positions matching TRBD1. The CDR3 has 17 amino acids. Germline CDR1 is SGHDT and CDR2 is YYEEEE. V trimming: 3 bases; J trimming: 3 bases; junction bases outside the gene matches: 9. CDR3 loop: CASSSSGQGLPNEKLFF. CDR3 nucleotide sequence: TGTGCCAGCAGCTCCTCGGGACAGGGTTTACCTAATGAAAAACTGTTTTTT.

This clonotype was counted a few times. V and J are TRBV5-1 and TRBJ2-7; 8 bases line up with TRBD1. This CDR3 contains 14 residues. V was pared by 4 bases and J by 0 bases, with 3 bases of the junction left unmatched. The germline V gene encodes CDR1 SGHRS and CDR2 YFSETQ. CDR3 DNA sequence: TGCGCCAGCAGCGAACAGGGGGGCTCCTACGAGCAGTACTTC. Its protein product is CASSEQGGSYEQYF. Together with reference TRBV5-1 and TRBJ2-7, the CDR3 gives the full variable domain: KAGVTQTPRYLIKTRGQQVTLSCSPISGHRSVSWYQQTPGQGLQFLFEYFSETQRNKGNFPGRFSGRQFSNSRSEMNVSTLELGDSALYLCASSEQGGSYEQYFGPGTRLTVT.

J is TRBJ2-7 and V is TRBV28; D is ambiguous. This CDR3 is built from 13 residues. Trimming left V 7 bases short and J 3 bases short, with 13 bases between. Germline lookup yields CDR1 MDHEN and CDR2 SYDVKM. The DNA for the CDR3 is TGTGCCAGCACACAAATCCAAAACTACGAGCAGTACTTC. Its protein is CASTQIQNYEQYF.

This clonotype was seen only a few times. CDR3 DNA: TGTGCCAGCAGCACAAGCGACCAAAGGGGCACTGAAGCTTTCTTT. It translates to CASSTSDQRGTEAFF. This chain uses TRBV7-6 with TRBJ1-1, with D tentatively TRBD1 (5 bases). Trimming stripped 5 bases from V and 4 bases from J, with 17 bases between. The CDR3 length is 15 residues. Germline V gene data show CDR1 as SGHVS and CDR2 as FNYEAQ.

This clonotype was seen a handful of times. This rearrangement joins TRBV20-1 to TRBJ1-2; TRBD1 is a possible D gene (6 bases). CDR1 DFQATT and CDR2 SNEGSKA come from the germline V gene (reference sequence). This CDR3 spans 14 amino acids. Deletions cut 6 bases from V and 7 bases from J, with 21 bases between. CDR3 sequence (DNA): TGCAGTGCGGGTGACAGGCGGTCGGGTGGTGGCTACACCTTC. This gives the protein CSAGDRRSGGGYTF.

This clonotype occurred a few times. The chain employs TRBV12-3 or TRBV12-4 and TRBJ2-1; 11 nucleotides agree with TRBD2. This CDR3 has 15 amino acids. Germline trimming cut 4 bases from V and 6 bases from J; bases unmatched to any gene: 5. The CDR3 spells CASSSFLAGGNEQFF. CDR3 nucleotides: TGTGCCAGCAGTTCATTCCTAGCGGGGGGCAATGAGCAGTTCTTC.

In this sample, this clonotype turned up many times. This rearrangement joins TRBV20-1 to TRBJ2-2; weak D call: TRBD2 (6 bases). V gave up 6 bases and J gave up 6 bases, with 17 bases separating them. The germline V gene has CDR1 DFQATT and CDR2 SNEGSKA (reference sequence). This CDR3 is 14 amino acids long. CDR3 residues: CSALKGGVPGELFF. The CDR3 nucleotides are TGCAGTGCCCTTAAGGGCGGGGTTCCCGGGGAGCTGTTTTTT.

The rearrangement uses TRBV12-3 or TRBV12-4 and TRBJ1-5; tentative D call: TRBD1 (6 bases). V was trimmed by 4 bases and J by 2 bases, leaving 9 bases between them. The CDR3 is 14 amino acids. The CDR3 DNA is TGTGCCAGCAGTTCCCCAGGGGGCAATCAGCCCCAGCATTTT. Protein: CASSSPGGNQPQHF.

This clonotype was seen more than once but under ten times. The chain joins TRBV7-2 to TRBJ2-2; D not resolved. This CDR3 is 17 amino acids long. CDR1 and CDR2 from the germline V gene are SGHTA and FQGNSA. Trimming left V 2 bases short and J 0 bases short, with 13 bases between. The CDR3, as DNA: TGTGCCAGCAGCTTATGGACCGGTCAACCGAACACCGGGGAGCTGTTTTTT. It translates to CASSLWTGQPNTGELFF. Supplemented by reference TRBV7-2 and TRBJ2-2, the full variable domain reads GAGVSQSPSNKVTEKGKDVELRCDPISGHTALYWYRQSLGQGLEFLIYFQGNSAPDKSGLPSDRFSAERTGGSVSTLTIQRTQQEDSAVYLCASSLWTGQPNTGELFFGEGSRLTVL.

The chain employs TRBV10-3 and TRBJ1-5; possibly TRBD1 for D (5 bases). This CDR3 contains 13 residues. The germline CDR1 and CDR2 sequences are ENHRY and SYGVKD. Trimming stripped 7 bases from V and 4 bases from J, with 11 bases between. The chain's CDR3 is CAITRDENQPQHF. CDR3 nucleotides: TGTGCCATCACCCGGGACGAGAATCAGCCCCAGCATTTT.

This clonotype was picked up a small number of times. This chain connects TRBV7-8 to TRBJ2-7; 8 nucleotides line up with TRBD2. V gave up 0 bases and J gave up 4 bases; unmatched junction bases: 5. This CDR3 has 15 amino acids. The germline V gene has CDR1 SGHVS and CDR2 FQNEAQ. CDR3 loop: CASSLAPGTSYEQYF. For the CDR3, the DNA is TGTGCCAGCAGCTTAGCGCCCGGGACTAGTTACGAGCAGTACTTC. Full variable domain (rest looked up from reference TRBV7-8 and TRBJ2-7): GAGVSQSPRYKVAKRGQDVALRCDPISGHVSLFWYQQALGQGPEFLTYFQNEAQLDKSGLPSDRFFAERPEGSVSTLKIQRTQQEDSAVYLCASSLAPGTSYEQYFGPGTRLTVT.